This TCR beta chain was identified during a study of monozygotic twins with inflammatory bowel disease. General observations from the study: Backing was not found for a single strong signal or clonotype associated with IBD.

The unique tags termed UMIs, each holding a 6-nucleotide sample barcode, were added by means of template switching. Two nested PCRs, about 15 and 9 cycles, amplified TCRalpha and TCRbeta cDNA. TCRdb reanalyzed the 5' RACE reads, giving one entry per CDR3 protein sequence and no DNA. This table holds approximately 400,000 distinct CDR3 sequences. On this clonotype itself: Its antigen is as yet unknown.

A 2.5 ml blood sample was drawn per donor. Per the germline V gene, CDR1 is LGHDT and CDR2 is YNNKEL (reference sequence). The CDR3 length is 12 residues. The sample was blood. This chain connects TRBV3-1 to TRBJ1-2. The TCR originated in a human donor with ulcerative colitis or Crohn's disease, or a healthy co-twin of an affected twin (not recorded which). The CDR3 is CASSRGGYGYTF. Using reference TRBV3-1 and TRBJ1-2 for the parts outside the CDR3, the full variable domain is DTAVSQTPKYLVTQMGNDKSIKCEQNLGHDTMYWYKQDSKKFLKIMFSYNNKELIINETVPNRFSPKSPDKAHLNLHINSLELGDSAVYFCASSRGGYGYTFGSGTRLTVV.